One and the same sample provided the 26 T cell receptor beta chains below, sequenced in a study of blood T cell repertoires in COVID-19 (dated by TCRdb to about 2020). Receptor amplification or capture employed the immunoSEQ multiplex PCR assay. TCRdb re-hosts the immuneACCESS table, in-frame sequences only. Its copies lack some clones; in the studies checked, an unresolved V gene accounts for under half of them, and the cause for the rest is not known. The sample data list about 190,000 clones, and more than 85% of these were observed just once. About 1% of the sample is held by the ten biggest clonotypes. The sample taken for sequencing was peripheral blood. These receptors all come from a young man with acute or convalescent COVID-19.

The chain carries TRBV12-3 or TRBV12-4 and TRBJ1-4; D may be TRBD1 (5 bases). V gave up 7 bases and J gave up 8 bases, with 11 bases separating them. The CDR3 is made up of 12 amino acids. DNA of the CDR3: TGTGCCAGCATGCCCCGGGGGGAAAAACTGTTTTTT. Translation gives CASMPRGEKLFF.

V is TRBV15 and J is TRBJ1-6; 8 nucleotides agree with TRBD1. With 1 base clipped from V and 4 bases from J, the junction kept 3 bases outside the gene matches. The V gene's germline CDR1 is LNHNV and CDR2 YYDKDF (reference sequence). The CDR3 covers 16 residues. CDR3 sequence (DNA): TGTGCCACCAGCAGAGGGACAGGGACTTATAATTCACCCCTCCACTTT. This translates into CATSRGTGTYNSPLHF.

The chain recombines TRBV19 with TRBJ2-7; 9 nucleotides agree with TRBD1. The CDR3 runs to 14 residues. CDR1 and CDR2 from the germline V gene are LNHDA and SQIVND (reference sequence). V shed 5 bases and J 5 bases; nucleotides not matched to a gene: 7. CDR3 residues: CASSFSGQGNEQYF. For the CDR3, the DNA is TGTGCCAGTAGTTTTAGTGGACAGGGGAACGAGCAGTACTTC.

Concerning this clone: Distinct nucleotide sequences in the sample also encode this CDR3. The V and J genes are TRBV6-5 and TRBJ1-5; D uncertain. The CDR3 has 13 residues. From germline, CDR1 is MNHEY and CDR2 SVGAGI. Between the trimmed V and J ends, which lost 9 bases and 0 bases, there was a span of 9 bases. CDR3 region: CASQRYSNQPQHF. Here the CDR3 DNA reads TGTGCCAGTCAGCGTTATAGCAATCAGCCCCAGCATTTT.

The genes are TRBV7-8 and TRBJ2-3, with 7 positions matching TRBD1. Germline values: CDR1 SGHVS, CDR2 FQNEAQ. The CDR3 runs 13 residues. V shed 5 bases and J 4 bases; nucleotides not matched to a gene: 3. The CDR3 sequence: CASSKQGPDTQYF. CDR3 in DNA: TGTGCCAGCAGCAAACAGGGGCCAGATACGCAGTATTTT.

V gene TRBV2 combines with J gene TRBJ1-6, with 9 positions matching TRBD1. Germline values: CDR1 SNHLY, CDR2 FYNNEI. J lost 7 bases, V lost 8 bases, and 6 bases had no gene match. This CDR3 is 14 amino acids long. Here the CDR3 reads CASSRDRVNSPLHF. The CDR3 DNA follows: TGTGCCAGCTCTCGGGACAGGGTAAATTCACCCCTCCACTTT.

The chain couples TRBV3-1 (or the pseudogene TRBV3-2) to TRBJ2-3, with D maybe TRBD2 (6 bases). The CDR3 totals 20 residues. Trimming took 0 bases from V and 3 from J, leaving 25 bases between them. CDR1 is LGHDT and CDR2 is YNNKEL in the germline V gene (reference sequence). For the CDR3, the DNA is TGTGCCAGCAGCCAAGAAGGTTGGGGGGACCCGGTAGAACTTACAGATACGCAGTATTTT. Translating gives CASSQEGWGDPVELTDTQYF.

The DNA for the CDR3 is TGTGCCAGCAGTTACTCGACACAGAACTATGGCTACACCTTC. As protein: CASSYSTQNYGYTF. The rearrangement joins TRBV6-2 or TRBV6-3 to TRBJ1-2; D unclear. Germline-derived CDR1 and CDR2 are MNHEY and SVGEGT. The CDR3 is made up of 14 amino acids. Trimming pared 0 bases from V and 2 bases from J, leaving 7 bases between.

Remarks on this clone: This CDR3 is also generated by other DNA sequences in the sample. The V call is TRBV7-9, the J call TRBJ2-7; 8 bases agree with TRBD1. The germline V gene has CDR1 SEHNR and CDR2 FQNEAQ (reference sequence). The CDR3 consists of 12 residues. V was clipped by 5 bases and J by 5 bases; unmatched bases: 2. CDR3 bases: TGTGCCAGCAGCCAGACAGGGGACGAGCAGTACTTC. This translates into CASSQTGDEQYF.

In its sample, this clone was seen a few times. The chain employs TRBV5-1 and TRBJ2-3, with 8 bases that match TRBD1. V lost 0 bases, J lost 4 bases, and 4 bases stayed unmatched. CDR1 is SGHRS and CDR2 is YFSETQ in the germline V gene. This CDR3 has 15 residues. The CDR3 sequence: CASSLGTGLADTQYF. The DNA for the CDR3 is TGCGCCAGCAGCTTGGGGACAGGGTTGGCAGATACGCAGTATTTT.

This chain connects TRBV19 to TRBJ2-1; the match to TRBD2 covers 9 bases. CDR3 length: 15 residues. V lost 5 bases to trimming and J lost 6 bases; unmatched junction nucleotides: 8. Germline lookup yields CDR1 LNHDA and CDR2 SQIVND (reference sequence). CDR3: CASSETSGGLNEQFF. The DNA for the CDR3 is TGTGCCAGTAGTGAGACTAGCGGAGGTCTCAATGAGCAGTTCTTC.

The chain has TRBV4-2 and TRBJ2-3; 9 bases match TRBD2. CDR1 and CDR2 from the germline V gene are LGHNA and YNFKEQ. The CDR3 sequence is 18 residues long. V shed 0 bases, J shed 4 bases, and the junction held 11 bases outside the gene matches. The CDR3 is CASSQELLLAGYADTQYF. CDR3 in DNA: TGTGCCAGCAGCCAAGAGTTGTTGCTAGCGGGATACGCAGATACGCAGTATTTT.

The V call is TRBV9, the J call TRBJ1-2; no reliable D call. The V end was cut by 0 bases, the J end by 7 bases, with 13 bases between. The length of the CDR3 is 14 residues. Per germline, CDR1 SGDLS and CDR2 YYNGEE. The CDR3 DNA reads TGTGCCAGCAGCGTAGTGGCCACCGACTTTGGCTACACCTTC. It encodes CASSVVATDFGYTF.

The V and J genes are TRBV27 and TRBJ2-1, with 8 bases matching TRBD1. The CDR3 runs 13 residues. V gave up 3 bases and J gave up 7 bases; unmatched junction bases: 2. Looked up from germline, CDR1 is MNHEY and CDR2 is SMNVEV (reference sequence). CDR3 amino acids: CASSLDRANEQFF. The CDR3 region has the DNA TGTGCCAGCAGTTTGGACAGGGCGAATGAGCAGTTCTTC.

This clone was found a few times. This rearrangement joins TRBV5-5 to TRBJ1-4; D might be TRBD1 (5 bases). The CDR3 has 15 residues. V was cut by 0 bases and J by 11 bases, with 17 bases left in between. CDR1 and CDR2 (germline): SGHKS, YYEKEE (reference sequence). The CDR3 bases are TGTGCCAGCAGCTTGGGCGACGTTGGGGGGTTTAAACTGTTTTTT. Translation gives CASSLGDVGGFKLFF. Complete variable domain (other parts from reference TRBV5-5 and TRBJ1-4): DAGVTQSPTHLIKTRGQQVTLRCSPISGHKSVSWYQQVLGQGPQFIFQYYEKEERGRGNFPDRFSARQFPNYSSELNVNALLLGDSALYLCASSLGDVGGFKLFFGSGTQLSVL.

CDR3: CASSIVWGPGTEAFF. CDR3 in DNA: TGTGCCAGTAGTATTGTGTGGGGGCCGGGCACTGAAGCTTTCTTT. The gene calls are TRBV19 and TRBJ1-1; D is possibly TRBD1 (6 bases). CDR3 length: 15 amino acids. From germline, CDR1 is LNHDA and CDR2 SQIVND (reference sequence). V was cut by 3 bases and J by 4 bases, with 15 bases left in between.

V usage is TRBV9 and J usage is TRBJ2-5, with 9 nucleotides matching TRBD1. Per germline, CDR1 SGDLS and CDR2 YYNGEE. V trimming: 2 bases; J trimming: 1 base; junction bases outside the gene matches: 0. This CDR3 has 14 amino acids. CDR3 sequence: CASSVTGGQETQYF. Written as DNA, the CDR3 is TGTGCCAGCAGCGTGACAGGGGGCCAAGAGACCCAGTACTTC.

The chain couples TRBV5-1 to TRBJ1-2; 7 nucleotides line up with TRBD1. The CDR3 length is 14 residues. The V segment lost 4 bases and the J segment 0 bases; nucleotides outside the gene matches: 3. The germline V gene has CDR1 SGHRS and CDR2 YFSETQ. CDR3 sequence (DNA): TGCGCCAGCAGCCGACAGGGTGCTAACTATGGCTACACCTTC. Residues: CASSRQGANYGYTF.

The DNA of the CDR3 is TGCGCCAGCAGCTGGAGCGGGGGAAACACCGGGGAGCTGTTTTTT. Its protein is CASSWSGGNTGELFF. The gene calls are TRBV5-1 and TRBJ2-2, with TRBD2 matching over 8 bases. Germline V gene lookup returns CDR1 SGHRS and CDR2 YFSETQ. The CDR3 is 15 amino acids. V dropped 3 bases and J dropped 2; count of bases not matched to a gene: 3.

This rearrangement joins TRBV9 to TRBJ1-2, with TRBD1 matching over 9 bases. CDR1 and CDR2 from the germline V gene are SGDLS and YYNGEE. The CDR3 consists of 20 residues. V lost 0 bases, J lost 2 bases, and 17 bases stayed unmatched. The DNA of the CDR3 is TGTGCCAGCAGCGTAGAGGGGTATTGGGGACAGGGTTCGTCGAACTATGGCTACACCTTC. This gives the protein CASSVEGYWGQGSSNYGYTF.

This chain connects TRBV6-5 to TRBJ1-2, with 10 bases identical to TRBD1. J lost 7 bases, V lost 4 bases, and 9 bases had no gene match. The CDR3 runs to 15 residues. Germline V CDR1 and CDR2: MNHEY, SVGAGI. For the CDR3, the DNA is TGTGCCAGCAGTTCCCTCCCCGGACAGGGGGGTGGCTACACCTTC. Translating gives CASSSLPGQGGGYTF.

The V gene is TRBV6-4, the J gene TRBJ2-5; 9 bases are shared with TRBD2. CDR3 length: 16 residues. Trimming cost V 7 bases and J 5 bases; bases outside gene matches: 14. Germline assignment: CDR1 MRHNA and CDR2 SNTAGT. CDR3 residues: CASTPRAGGPEETQYF. CDR3 DNA: TGTGCCAGCACCCCGAGGGCGGGGGGGCCGGAGGAGACCCAGTACTTC.

This sequence joins TRBV5-1 and TRBJ1-1; the D gene is possibly TRBD1 (6 bases). Germline CDR1 is SGHRS and CDR2 is YFSETQ. Trimming cost V 5 bases and J 8 bases, with 13 bases left between them. CDR3 size: 12 residues. CDR3 nucleotide sequence: TGCGCCAGCAGTACAACGCAGGGGGAAGCTTTCTTT. Its protein product is CASSTTQGEAFF.

This clone was picked up one time. J is TRBJ2-7 and V is TRBV7-9; 7 nucleotides match TRBD1. This CDR3 region has 16 residues. V gave up 1 base and J gave up 1 base; unmatched junction bases: 7. Germline lookup yields CDR1 SEHNR and CDR2 FQNEAQ (reference sequence). The CDR3: CASSLEDRRASYEQYF. The DNA of the CDR3 is TGTGCCAGCAGCTTAGAGGACAGGAGAGCTTCCTACGAGCAGTACTTC.

The V call is TRBV30, the J call TRBJ2-3; 10 bases match TRBD1. The CDR3 runs to 16 residues. Trimming took 2 bases from V and 1 from J; bases not matched to a gene: 6. CDR1 and CDR2 from the germline V gene are GTSNPN and SVGIG (reference sequence). CDR3 residues: CAWSHPGTGGTDTQYF. The CDR3 nucleotides are TGTGCCTGGAGTCACCCAGGGACAGGGGGCACAGATACGCAGTATTTT. Based on the CDR3 plus reference TRBV30 and TRBJ2-3, the full variable domain is SQTIHQWPATLVQPVGSPLSLECTVEGTSNPNLYWYRQAAGRGLQLLFYSVGIGQISSEVPQNLSASRPQDRQFILSSKKLLLSDSGFYLCAWSHPGTGGTDTQYFGPGTRLTVL.

V gene TRBV5-1 combines with J gene TRBJ2-5, with TRBD2 identical over 13 bases. V dropped 4 bases and J dropped 4; count of bases not matched to a gene: 4. This CDR3 comprises 15 residues. Per the germline V gene, CDR1 is SGHRS and CDR2 is YFSETQ. CDR3 in amino acids: CASSETSGRIETQYF. CDR3 nucleotides: TGCGCCAGCAGCGAGACTAGCGGGAGGATAGAGACCCAGTACTTC.